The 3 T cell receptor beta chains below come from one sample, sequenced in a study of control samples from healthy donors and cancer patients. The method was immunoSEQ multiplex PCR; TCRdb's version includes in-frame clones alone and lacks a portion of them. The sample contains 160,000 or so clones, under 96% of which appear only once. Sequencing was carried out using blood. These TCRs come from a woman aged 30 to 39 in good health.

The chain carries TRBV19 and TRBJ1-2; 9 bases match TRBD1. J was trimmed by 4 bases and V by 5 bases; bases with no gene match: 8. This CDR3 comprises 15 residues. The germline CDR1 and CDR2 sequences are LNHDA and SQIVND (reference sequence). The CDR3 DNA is TGTGCCAGTAGTGTCCCGGGACAGGGTACCTATGGCTACACCTTC. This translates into CASSVPGQGTYGYTF.

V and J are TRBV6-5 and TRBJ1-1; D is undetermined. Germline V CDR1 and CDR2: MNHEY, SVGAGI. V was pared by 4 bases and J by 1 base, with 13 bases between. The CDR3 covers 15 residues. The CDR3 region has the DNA TGTGCCAGCAGTTCCCGTGCGACACCGAACACTGAAGCTTTCTTT. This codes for CASSSRATPNTEAFF.

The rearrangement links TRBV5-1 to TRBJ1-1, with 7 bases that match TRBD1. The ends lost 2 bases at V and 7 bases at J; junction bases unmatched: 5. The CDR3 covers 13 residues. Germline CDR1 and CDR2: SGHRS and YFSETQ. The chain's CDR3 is CASSFAGGLEAFF. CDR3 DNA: TGCGCCAGCAGCTTCGCAGGGGGTCTTGAAGCTTTCTTT.